This TCR beta chain was sequenced in a study of blood T cell repertoires in COVID-19. Measured with immunoSEQ multiplex PCR; TCRdb has only the in-frame clones, and not every one. The repertoire consists of 170,000 or so clones, with approximately 84% occurring once and the leading ten covering over 12%. The sample comprised peripheral blood. This clonotype originated in a young man with active or convalescent COVID-19.

Here the CDR3 DNA reads TGTGCCACCAGCCTTCCGGGTTACAGGGAGCAGTACTTC. Its protein product is CATSLPGYREQYF. The V call is TRBV15, the J call TRBJ2-7; D might be TRBD1 (5 bases). V lost 5 bases and J 7 bases, leaving 15 bases between the germline ends. The CDR3 sequence is 13 residues long. Germline V CDR1 and CDR2: LNHNV, YYDKDF (reference sequence).